This T cell receptor beta chain is from a study of neurological immune-mediated disorders. From germline, CDR1 is MNHEY and CDR2 SVGEGT. Deletions cut 8 bases from V and 8 bases from J, with 15 bases between. This CDR3 spans 13 amino acids. Sequencing runs each generated in excess of 160 million TCR-beta sequences derived from 15-18 subjects. TCRdb used MiXCR to reprocess the 5' RACE reads, holding one entry per CDR3 protein. The profile shows around 50,000 distinct CDR3 sequences, roughly 3.2% of them singletons. Libraries used 2 million unsorted PBMCs kept frozen in RNAlater. This clonotype has a count of ten or more.

What was sequenced was PBMCs. This sequence was found in a woman between 25 and 40 years old with multiple sclerosis. This chain connects TRBV6-2 or TRBV6-3 to TRBJ1-4; no clear D. CDR3 in amino acids: CASGKRDHEKLFF. In DNA, the CDR3 is TGTGCCAGCGGGAAGAGAGACCACGAAAAACTGTTTTTT.